This T cell receptor (beta chain) emerged from a study of T cell changes during pregnancy in multiple sclerosis. The length of the CDR3 is 15 residues. CDR1 SGHTA and CDR2 FQGNSA come from the germline V gene. Germline trimming cut 5 bases from V and 1 base from J; bases unmatched to any gene: 6. Using immunoSEQ multiplex PCR, the repertoire was profiled, and TCRdb retains in-frame clones only, with some absent. The data contain about 69,000 clones, about nine tenths of them singletons. The chain uses TRBV7-2 and TRBJ2-3; 7 bases align to TRBD2. Sequencing was performed on peripheral blood, taken in the third trimester of pregnancy. The receptor was isolated from a female donor with multiple sclerosis, enrolled in a pregnancy study. CDR3 amino acids: CASSKQGGGTDTQYF. CDR3 nucleotides: TGTGCCAGCAGCAAGCAGGGAGGGGGCACAGATACGCAGTATTTT.